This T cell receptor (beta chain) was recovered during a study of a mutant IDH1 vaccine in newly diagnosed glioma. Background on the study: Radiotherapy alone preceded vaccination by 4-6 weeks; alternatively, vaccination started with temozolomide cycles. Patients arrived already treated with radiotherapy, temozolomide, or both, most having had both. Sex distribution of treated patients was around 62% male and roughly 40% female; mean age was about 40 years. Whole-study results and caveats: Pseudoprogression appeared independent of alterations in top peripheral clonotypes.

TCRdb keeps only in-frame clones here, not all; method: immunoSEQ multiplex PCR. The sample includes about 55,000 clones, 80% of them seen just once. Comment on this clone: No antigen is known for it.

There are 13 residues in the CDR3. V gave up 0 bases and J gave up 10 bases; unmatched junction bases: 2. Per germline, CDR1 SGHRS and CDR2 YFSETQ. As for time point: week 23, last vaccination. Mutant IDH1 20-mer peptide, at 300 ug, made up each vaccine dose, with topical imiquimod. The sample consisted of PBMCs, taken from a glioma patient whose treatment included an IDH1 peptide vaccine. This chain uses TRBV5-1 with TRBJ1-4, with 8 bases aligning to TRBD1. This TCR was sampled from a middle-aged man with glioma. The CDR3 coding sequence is TGCGCCAGCAGCTTGGACGGGACAGGAAAACTGTTTTTT. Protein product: CASSLDGTGKLFF.